This TCR beta chain stems from a study of T cell responses to AZD1222 COVID-19 vaccine. Study results and limitations: Recipients of two AZD1222 doses showed rising Spike-specific TCR breadth and depth. Seropositive AZD1222 recipients at baseline numbered only 6 or 7.

Libraries were prepared by immunoSEQ multiplex PCR; TCRdb keeps only in-frame clonotypes and omits some of them. The sample has around 120,000 clones; approximately 90% are singletons. Comment on this clone: What it binds is unknown.

This receptor was obtained from an adult in good health. Material: peripheral blood, obtained on day 0 of AZD1222 vaccination.

The CDR3 spells CSALRDEKNTEAFF. CDR3 bases: TGCAGCGCTCTACGGGACGAAAAGAACACTGAAGCTTTCTTT. The chain is built from TRBV29-1 and TRBJ1-1, with D tentatively TRBD1 (5 bases). This CDR3 has 14 amino acids. Germline lookup yields CDR1 SQVTM and CDR2 ANQGSEA. V was trimmed by 7 bases and J by 1 base, leaving 16 bases between them. The whole variable domain, remainder taken from reference TRBV29-1 and TRBJ1-1, is SAVISQKPSRDICQRGTSLTIQCQVDSQVTMMFWYRQQPGQSLTLIATANQGSEATYESGFVIDKFPISRPNLTFSTLTVSNMSPEDSSIYLCSALRDEKNTEAFFGQGTRLTVV.